This T cell receptor beta chain was sequenced for a study of blood T cell repertoires in COVID-19. Participants came from fewer than 25 US areas, aged about 18 to 95 years. The germline gives CDR1 LGHDT, CDR2 YNNKEL (reference sequence). The V segment lost 2 bases and the J segment 7 bases; nucleotides outside the gene matches: 10. This CDR3 is built from 18 residues. As processed by the authors: Reference gene primer amplification yielded estimated nucleated cell counts. Some clones are missing from TCRdb's copy, which holds only in-frame ones; the method was immunoSEQ multiplex PCR. The V and J calls and clone size were taken over from that table, and D and trimming were inferred from the DNA. Among about 220,000 clones, about 80% were seen once, and the ten largest hold about 1.3%.

This TCR came from a woman in her thirties or forties with acute COVID-19. This rearrangement joins TRBV3-1 (or the pseudogene TRBV3-2) to TRBJ2-3, with TRBD2 matching 15 bases. The specimen sequenced was PBMCs or T cells enriched from blood (not recorded which). CDR3 sequence (DNA): TGTGCCAGCAGCCAAAGGGGACTAGCGGGAGGCTCCCGGAATACGCAGTATTTT. Its translation: CASSQRGLAGGSRNTQYF.